The 12 T cell receptor beta chains in this list originate from one sample, sequenced in a study of regulatory T cells in long-lasting Graves disease. Through Arm-PCR of CDR3 regions and iRepertoire HTBI primers, TCR beta libraries were built. MiXCR, applied by TCRdb to the multiplex PCR reads, yields one record per CDR3 protein. This table holds roughly 400,000 distinct CDR3 sequences, about 15% found once. The time point: newly diagnosed GD, antithyroid drugs for less than 3 months. Generation of the TCR library employed RNA extracted from PBMCs. These data also featured in a second study, about T cells in Graves' hyperthyroidism and ophthalmopathy.

This specimen consisted of peripheral blood mononuclear cells (PBMCs), obtained at new diagnosis, from a patient treated with antithyroid drugs. The receptors originated from a woman in her thirties or forties with Graves disease.

On this clonotype itself: A much larger clone sits a single nucleotide away, making a read error possible. This CDR3 reads CASTFTGRQPQHF. CDR3 DNA: TGTGCCAGCACATTTACAGGGCGACAGCCCCAGCATTTT. V is TRBV18 and J is TRBJ1-5; a possible D gene is TRBD1 (6 bases). Trimming took 8 bases from V and 7 from J, leaving 15 bases between them. The germline V gene encodes CDR1 KGHSH and CDR2 LQKENI. The CDR3 covers 13 residues.

This clonotype came up a few times. The chain carries TRBV19 and TRBJ2-7, with TRBD2 as a possible D gene (6 bases). Between the trimmed V and J ends, which lost 7 bases and 4 bases, there was a span of 14 bases. CDR1 is LNHDA, CDR2 SQIVND, per germline (reference sequence). This CDR3 is built from 13 residues. The CDR3 nucleotides are TGTGCCAGTAATCCGGGAGTCCCATACGAGCAGTACTTC. This translates into CASNPGVPYEQYF.

This clonotype has a count of ten or more. J is TRBJ1-5 and V is TRBV27; D is unresolved. The CDR3 spans 13 residues. The germline gives CDR1 MNHEY, CDR2 SMNVEV (reference sequence). V shed 4 bases and J shed 7 bases, with 11 bases lying between them. CDR3: CASSSAGSQPQHF. In nucleotides, the CDR3 is TGTGCCAGCAGTTCGGCGGGGTCCCAGCCCCAGCATTTT.

This clonotype was seen a handful of times. The rearrangement links TRBV19 to TRBJ2-5; 12 bases are a match to TRBD2. Trimming cost V 0 bases and J 2 bases; bases outside gene matches: 4. The V gene's germline CDR1 is LNHDA and CDR2 SQIVND (reference sequence). This CDR3 has 17 residues. DNA for the CDR3: TGTGCCAGTAGTATAGACGGACTAGCGGGAAGTCAAGAGACCCAGTACTTC. This sequence encodes CASSIDGLAGSQETQYF.

The chain employs TRBV4-1 and TRBJ2-2, with TRBD1 identical over 8 bases. There are 16 residues in the CDR3. J was trimmed by 5 bases and V by 1 base; bases with no gene match: 6. Per the germline V gene, CDR1 is MGHRA and CDR2 is YSYEKL. CDR3 in DNA: TGCGCCAGCAGCCAAGGGGCAGGGGGCGAGACCGGGGAGCTGTTTTTT. It yields the protein CASSQGAGGETGELFF.

This clonotype was seen a few times. This chain uses TRBV11-3 with TRBJ2-5; 8 bases agree with TRBD2. The germline CDR1 and CDR2 sequences are SGHNT and YENEEA. This CDR3 is 17 amino acids long. V was pared by 1 base and J by 7 bases, with 14 bases of the junction left unmatched. The chain's CDR3 is CASSLAWRSGSGGTQYF. The CDR3 nucleotides read TGTGCCAGCAGCTTAGCCTGGAGGAGCGGGAGTGGGGGGACCCAGTACTTC.

This clonotype was found many times. The chain links TRBV7-8 to TRBJ2-1; weak D call: TRBD2 (6 bases). Germline V gene sequence: CDR1 SGHVS, CDR2 FQNEAQ. Trimming cost V 1 base and J 12 bases, with 10 bases left between them. The CDR3 has 12 amino acids. CDR3: CASSLDWGGQFF. In DNA, the CDR3 is TGTGCCAGCAGCTTAGATTGGGGAGGGCAGTTCTTC.

This clonotype was picked up many times. J is TRBJ1-1 and V is TRBV6-2 or TRBV6-3, with D possibly matching TRBD1 (6 bases). Trimming cost V 6 bases and J 6 bases, with 14 bases left between them. Germline V gene data show CDR1 as MNHEY and CDR2 as SVGEGT. The CDR3 is 13 amino acids. As DNA, the CDR3 is TGTGCCAGCAGCCAAAGGGGGGAATCTGAAGCTTTCTTT. Protein product: CASSQRGESEAFF.

This clonotype was recorded a few times. This rearrangement joins TRBV7-8 to TRBJ1-2; 7 positions agree with TRBD1. The germline V gene encodes CDR1 SGHVS and CDR2 FQNEAQ. This CDR3 region has 13 residues. Losses at the gene ends were 4 bases for V and 3 bases for J; bases not matched to a gene: 2. The CDR3 nucleotides read TGTGCCAGCAGCTCAGACAGGGACTATGGCTACACCTTC. Its translation: CASSSDRDYGYTF.

The chain joins TRBV11-2 to TRBJ2-5; 7 nucleotides align to TRBD2. Germline-derived CDR1 and CDR2 are SGHAT and FQNNGV. This CDR3 has 15 residues. Losses at the gene ends were 1 base for V and 3 bases for J; bases not matched to a gene: 5. CDR3: CASSLAGLEKETQYF. For the CDR3, the DNA is TGTGCCAGCAGCTTAGCTGGACTAGAAAAAGAGACCCAGTACTTC.

The sample holds a few counts of this clonotype. The chain joins TRBV29-1 to TRBJ2-2; 11 bases align to TRBD1. V lost 4 bases and J lost 3; bases outside the gene matches: 7. The CDR3 is 16 amino acids. Germline V lookup: CDR1 SQVTM, CDR2 ANQGSEA. CDR3 in DNA: TGCAGCGTTGTTTCATGGGACAGGGGGGACACCGGGGAGCTGTTTTTT. This translates into CSVVSWDRGDTGELFF.

In its sample, this clonotype was seen many times. The chain combines TRBV7-9 with TRBJ1-3; D is ambiguous. V was shortened by 5 bases and J by 0 bases, with 11 bases between the two germline ends. CDR3 length equals 15 residues. Germline assignment: CDR1 SEHNR and CDR2 FQNEAQ (reference sequence). The CDR3 coding sequence is TGTGCCAGCAGCGGAGAAGGGTTCTCTGGAAACACCATATATTTT. As protein: CASSGEGFSGNTIYF.